This TCR beta chain comes out of a study of cytomegalovirus exposure and HLA in healthy donors. Study conclusions and caveats: Researchers catalogued about 150 TCR beta chains as cytomegalovirus-associated. Three chains linked to CMV were shown in vitro to be specific for CMV antigens. The study found most TCR sequences rare, yet found some public TCRs in many donors. The tendency of first-cohort TCR clusters to co-occur in the roughly 130 validation repertoires emerged from a later analysis.

The trim removed 3 bases at V and 5 bases at J, leaving 9 bases unmatched. The CDR3 sequence is 16 residues long. Germline loops: CDR1 SGHTA, CDR2 FQGTGA. Comments on this clone: Its target is not known.

The protocol was immunoSEQ multiplex PCR, while the TCRdb copy is restricted to in-frame clones and leaves out a portion. The table has some 190,000 clones, roughly nine tenths seen once. Sequenced material: PBMCs. The TCR originated in a young man in good health and CMV-seropositive. The chain combines TRBV7-3 with TRBJ2-1, with TRBD2 matching 8 bases. The CDR3 DNA is TGTGCCAGCAGCTTGAGAGGCGGGAGGTCCGACAATGAGCAGTTCTTC. Amino acids: CASSLRGGRSDNEQFF.